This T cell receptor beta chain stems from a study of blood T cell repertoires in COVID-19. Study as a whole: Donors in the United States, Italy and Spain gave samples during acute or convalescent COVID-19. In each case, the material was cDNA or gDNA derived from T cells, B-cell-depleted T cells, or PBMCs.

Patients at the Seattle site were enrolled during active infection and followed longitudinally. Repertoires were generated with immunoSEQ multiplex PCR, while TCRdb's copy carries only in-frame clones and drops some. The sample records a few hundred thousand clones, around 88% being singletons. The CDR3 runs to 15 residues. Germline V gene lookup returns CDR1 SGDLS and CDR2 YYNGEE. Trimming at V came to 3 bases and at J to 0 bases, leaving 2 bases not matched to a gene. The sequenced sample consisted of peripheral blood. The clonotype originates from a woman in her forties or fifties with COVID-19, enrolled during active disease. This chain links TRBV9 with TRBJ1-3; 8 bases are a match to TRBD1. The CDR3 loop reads CASSDTGGSGNTIYF. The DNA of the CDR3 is TGTGCCAGCAGCGACACAGGGGGCTCTGGAAACACCATATATTTT.